This TCR beta chain was captured by sequencing in a study of regulatory T cells in long-lasting Graves disease. Investigators prepared the TCR beta libraries by applying iRepertoire HTBI primers and Arm-PCR of CDR3 regions. Via MiXCR, TCRdb re-called the multiplex PCR reads, giving one row per CDR3 protein. The repertoire holds about 320,000 distinct CDR3 sequences, with under 20% as singletons. This CDR3 is 16 amino acids long. Germline V lookup: CDR1 KGHDR, CDR2 SFDVKD. The germline V and J ends were trimmed by 3 bases and 4 bases, with 16 bases remaining between them. This clonotype has a count of ten or more. The antigen is unknown. Findings and caveats of the study: For persistent Graves' patients, TCR diversity was lower than for newly diagnosed ones.

Sample time point: newly diagnosed GD, antithyroid drugs for less than 3 months. PBMC RNA was the source of the TCR library. Per American Thyroid Association guidelines, Graves' disease was diagnosed. From an endocrinology department in Xi'an, China, came the patients. This clonotype originated in a female donor with Graves disease. The chain has TRBV24-1 and TRBJ2-3; D gene unclear. Source: peripheral blood mononuclear cells (PBMCs), taken at new diagnosis, from a patient treated with antithyroid drugs. CDR3 residues: CATSDPKVTWPDTQYF. The CDR3 region has the DNA TGTGCCACCAGTGATCCTAAGGTGACGTGGCCAGATACGCAGTATTTT.